This is a list of T cell receptor beta chains from one sample in a study of T-cell memory formation after mild COVID-19. TCRdb reprocessed the 5' RACE reads with MiXCR, giving one entry per CDR3 protein. Of 200,000 or so distinct CDR3 sequences in the sample, under 20% are singletons; the top ten hold about 2%. Sample: PBMCs or a T cell subset sorted from them (not recorded which). Source of these receptors: an adult woman who had mild COVID-19 (a few samples of this study predate the infection). Cell type and time point are not known. The CDR3 runs from the conserved cysteine through the conserved F or W. The D gene is left open where the match is weak. Clone size is shown for a subset of rows, as once, few, many or a class of expanded clone.

size | J | V | length | D | DNA | CDR3
many | TRBJ1-2 | TRBV6-5 | 16 | TRBD1 | TGTGCCAGCAGCCCATCTGGGACAGGGGGTCGTTATGGCTACACCTTC | CASSPSGTGGRYGYTF
few | TRBJ1-4 | TRBV27 | 13 | TRBD1 | TGTGCCAGCAGGAGACAGGGAGGTGAAAAACTGTTTTTT | CASRRQGGEKLFF
few | TRBJ1-1 | TRBV5-1 | 13 | . | TGCGCCAGCAGCTTCGGGACAACCACTGAAGCTTTCTTT | CASSFGTTTEAFF
few | TRBJ2-7 | TRBV15 | 11 | . | TGTGCCACCAGCACCCGGACGGAGCAGTACTTC | CATSTRTEQYF
. | TRBJ2-1 | TRBV5-6 | 14 | TRBD1 | TGTGCCAGCAGATGGACAGGGGCAAACAATGAGCAGTTCTTC | CASRWTGANNEQFF
. | TRBJ2-1 | TRBV7-2 | 12 | . | TGTGCCAGCAGCTTCTTAACCCAGCAGCAGTTCTTC | CASSFLTQQQFF
few | TRBJ2-3 | TRBV12-3/TRBV12-4 | 16 | TRBD2 | TGTGCCAGCAGCTATACCGGACTAGCGGGAACAGATACGCAGTATTTT | CASSYTGLAGTDTQYF
many | TRBJ2-1 | TRBV2 | 13 | . | TGTGCCAGCAGTGAAAACATCTACAATGAGCAGTTCTTC | CASSENIYNEQFF
few | TRBJ2-5 | TRBV20-1 | 15 | TRBD1 | TGCAGTGCGGGAAGGACAGGGCTGTTTCAAGAGACCCAGTACTTC | CSAGRTGLFQETQYF
. | TRBJ1-2 | TRBV7-9 | 12 | . | TGTGCCAGCAGCTTACCTAACAGAGGCTACACCTTC | CASSLPNRGYTF
few | TRBJ1-1 | TRBV5-1 | 12 | TRBD1 | TGCGCCAGCAGCGCCCGACAGGGTGAAGCTTTCTTT | CASSARQGEAFF
many | TRBJ2-1 | TRBV29-1 | 14 | TRBD2 | TGCAGCGTGGAAAGCGGGAGGAGCCGCAATGAGCAGTTCTTC | CSVESGRSRNEQFF